This TCR beta chain was captured by sequencing in a study of blood T cell repertoires in COVID-19. In the original processing: It was from reference gene primer amplification that nucleated cell counts were estimated. Sequencing used immunoSEQ multiplex PCR; TCRdb keeps in-frame clones, though not all of them. V and J calls and clone size are those listed in that table; D and trimming were worked out from the DNA. The table lists approximately 530,000 clones, roughly 89% of them singletons, with roughly 8% in the top ten. Germline loops: CDR1 SGDLS, CDR2 YYNGEE. V was clipped by 3 bases and J by 0 bases; unmatched bases: 4. The CDR3 sequence is 16 residues long. Those enrolled in Seattle joined during active infection and were followed longitudinally afterward.

The clonotype originates from a woman aged 45-65 years with COVID-19, enrolled during active disease. This rearrangement joins TRBV9 to TRBJ2-3; 10 positions match TRBD2. The sequencing input was peripheral blood. The CDR3 sequence is CASSGAGGTSTDTQYF. In DNA, the CDR3 is TGTGCCAGCAGCGGAGCGGGGGGGACTAGCACAGATACGCAGTATTTT.